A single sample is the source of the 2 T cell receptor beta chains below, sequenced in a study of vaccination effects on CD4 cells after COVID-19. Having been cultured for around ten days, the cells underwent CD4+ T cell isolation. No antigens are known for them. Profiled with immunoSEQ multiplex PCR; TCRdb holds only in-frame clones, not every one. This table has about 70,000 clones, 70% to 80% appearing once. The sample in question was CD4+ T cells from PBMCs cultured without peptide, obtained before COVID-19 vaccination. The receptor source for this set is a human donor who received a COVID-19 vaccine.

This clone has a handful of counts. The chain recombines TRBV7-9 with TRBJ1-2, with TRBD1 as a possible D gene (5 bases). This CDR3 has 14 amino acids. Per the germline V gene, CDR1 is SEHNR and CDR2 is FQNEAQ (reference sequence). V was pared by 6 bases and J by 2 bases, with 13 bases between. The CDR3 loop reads CASRKDTANYGYTF. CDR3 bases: TGTGCCAGCAGGAAGGACACGGCGAACTATGGCTACACCTTC.

CDR3 loop: CASSELGSNQPQHF. For the CDR3, the DNA is TGTGCCAGCAGTGAGTTAGGCAGTAATCAGCCCCAGCATTTT. This chain joins TRBV6-1 and TRBJ1-5; D not resolved. V was pared by 3 bases and J by 4 bases, with 10 bases between. Germline-derived CDR1 and CDR2 are MNHNS and SASEGT. The CDR3 is made up of 14 amino acids.